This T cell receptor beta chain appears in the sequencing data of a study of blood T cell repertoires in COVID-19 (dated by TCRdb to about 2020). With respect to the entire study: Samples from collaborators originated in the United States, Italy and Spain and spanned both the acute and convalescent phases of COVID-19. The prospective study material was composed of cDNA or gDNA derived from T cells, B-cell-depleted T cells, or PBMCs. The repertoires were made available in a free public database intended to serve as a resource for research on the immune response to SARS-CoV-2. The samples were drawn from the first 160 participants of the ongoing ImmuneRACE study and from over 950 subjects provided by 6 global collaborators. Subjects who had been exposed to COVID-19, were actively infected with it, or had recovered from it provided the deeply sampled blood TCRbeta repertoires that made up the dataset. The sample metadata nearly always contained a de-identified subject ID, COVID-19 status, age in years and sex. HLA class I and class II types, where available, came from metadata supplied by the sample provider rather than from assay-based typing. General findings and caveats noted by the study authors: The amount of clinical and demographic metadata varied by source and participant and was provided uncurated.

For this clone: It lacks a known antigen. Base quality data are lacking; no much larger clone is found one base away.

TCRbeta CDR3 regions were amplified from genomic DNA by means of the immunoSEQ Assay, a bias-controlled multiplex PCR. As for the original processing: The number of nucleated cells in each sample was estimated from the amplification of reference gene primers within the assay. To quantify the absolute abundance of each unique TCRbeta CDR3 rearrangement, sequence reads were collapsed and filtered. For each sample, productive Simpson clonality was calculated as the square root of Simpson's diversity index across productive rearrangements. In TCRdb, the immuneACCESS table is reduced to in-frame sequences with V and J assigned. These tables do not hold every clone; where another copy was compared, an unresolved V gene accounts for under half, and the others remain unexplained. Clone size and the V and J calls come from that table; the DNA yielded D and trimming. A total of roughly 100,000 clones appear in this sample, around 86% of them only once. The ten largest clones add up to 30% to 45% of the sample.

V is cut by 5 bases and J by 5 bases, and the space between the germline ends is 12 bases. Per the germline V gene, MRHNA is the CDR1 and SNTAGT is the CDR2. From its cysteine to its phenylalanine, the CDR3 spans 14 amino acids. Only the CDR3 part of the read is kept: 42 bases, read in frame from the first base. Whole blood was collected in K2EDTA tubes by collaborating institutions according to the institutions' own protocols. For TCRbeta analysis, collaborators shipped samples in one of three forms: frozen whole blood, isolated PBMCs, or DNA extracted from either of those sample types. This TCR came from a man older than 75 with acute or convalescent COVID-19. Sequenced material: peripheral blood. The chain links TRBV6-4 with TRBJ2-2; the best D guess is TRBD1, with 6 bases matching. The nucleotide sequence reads TGTGCCAGCAGTTGGACAGATAGGACCGGGGAGCTGTTTTTT. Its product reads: CASSWTDRTGELFF.